Listed here are 15 T cell receptor beta chains from one sample, sequenced in a study of blood T cell repertoires in COVID-19. Using immunoSEQ multiplex PCR, the repertoire was profiled, and TCRdb retains in-frame clones only, with some absent. The table records about 160,000 clones, approximately 82% of them present only once. The sample comprised peripheral blood. The receptor set was obtained from a man between 65 and 85 years old who had recovered from COVID-19.

This clone showed up just once. The J gene is TRBJ1-4, the V gene TRBV10-3; a weak D match, TRBD1 (6 bases). The germline V gene has CDR1 ENHRY and CDR2 SYGVKD. V lost 1 base and J lost 8, with 17 bases in between. This CDR3 contains 16 residues. DNA for the CDR3: TGTGCCATCAGTGAGTTAAGGGGAACAGGGTTGGAAAAACTGTTTTTT. Its protein product is CAISELRGTGLEKLFF.

This clone has only one observation. The rearrangement uses TRBV14 and TRBJ1-6, with 7 bases that match TRBD1. The CDR3 loop spans 16 amino acids. The junction had 7 bases not matched to a gene; V was cut back by 1 base and J by 7 bases. Germline V gene lookup returns CDR1 SGHDN and CDR2 FVKESK. CDR3 nucleotides: TGTGCCAGCAGCCAAGTTAGGGCAGGGGGGAATTCACCCCTCCACTTT. It translates to CASSQVRAGGNSPLHF. The whole variable domain, filled in from reference TRBV14 and TRBJ1-6, reads EAGVTQFPSHSVIEKGQTVTLRCDPISGHDNLYWYRRVMGKEIKFLLHFVKESKQDESGMPNNRFLAERTGGTYSTLKVQPAELEDSGVYFCASSQVRAGGNSPLHFGNGTRLTVT.

The chain combines TRBV3-1 (or the pseudogene TRBV3-2) with TRBJ2-7; TRBD1 matches at 7 bases. After removal of 4 bases from V and 8 bases from J, the junction contained 8 bases not matched to a gene. This CDR3 spans 13 amino acids. CDR1 LGHDT and CDR2 YNNKEL come from the germline V gene (reference sequence). DNA for the CDR3: TGTGCCAGCAGCCCCCGGACAGGTGGCCAGCAGTACTTC. Translation gives CASSPRTGGQQYF.

The chain carries TRBV19 and TRBJ2-1; D is possibly TRBD2 (7 bases). From germline, CDR1 is LNHDA and CDR2 SQIVND (reference sequence). The CDR3 spans 15 residues. The V end was cut by 7 bases, the J end by 7 bases, with 20 bases between. The CDR3 region is CASNRGGFATNEQFF. For the CDR3, the DNA is TGTGCCAGTAATCGCGGGGGCTTCGCGACTAATGAGCAGTTCTTC.

The J gene is TRBJ1-2, the V gene TRBV4-1; D is uncertain. CDR1 MGHRA and CDR2 YSYEKL come from the germline V gene. This CDR3 spans 14 amino acids. Trimming took off 1 base at V and 8 bases at J, with 14 bases between the two ends. The chain's CDR3 is CASSQVESRGGYTF. DNA for the CDR3: TGCGCCAGCAGCCAAGTGGAATCCAGAGGCGGCTACACCTTC.

V and J are TRBV2 and TRBJ2-5; 8 bases align to TRBD1. The V and J ends lost 7 bases and 6 bases, in that order; junction bases with no gene match: 7. The CDR3 has 13 amino acids. Germline CDR1 is SNHLY and CDR2 is FYNNEI. In DNA, the CDR3 is TGTGCCAGCAATGACAGGGGAAGGCAGACCCAGTACTTC. Its translation: CASNDRGRQTQYF.

The chain employs TRBV28 and TRBJ2-7, with TRBD2 matching over 7 bases. The germline CDR1 and CDR2 sequences are MDHEN and SYDVKM. CDR3 length: 15 residues. V shed 7 bases and J 0 bases; nucleotides not matched to a gene: 9. This chain's CDR3 is CASTSGGGSSYEQYF. The CDR3 nucleotides are TGTGCCAGCACCTCTGGGGGGGGGAGCTCCTACGAGCAGTACTTC.

CDR3 sequence: CASSRDRVSNEQFF. Here the CDR3 DNA reads TGTGCCAGCAGTAGGGACAGGGTGAGCAATGAGCAGTTCTTC. This chain connects TRBV27 to TRBJ2-1; 9 bases align to TRBD1. The CDR3 is 14 residues long. J was trimmed by 6 bases and V by 5 bases; bases with no gene match: 5. Germline assignment: CDR1 MNHEY and CDR2 SMNVEV (reference sequence).

V gene TRBV19 combines with J gene TRBJ2-1; the D is unclear. The V end was cut by 6 bases, the J end by 6 bases, with 9 bases between. Germline-derived CDR1 and CDR2 are LNHDA and SQIVND (reference sequence). CDR3 length: 12 amino acids. In DNA, the CDR3 is TGTGCCAGTAGCCAAACTTTCAATGAGCAGTTCTTC. This encodes CASSQTFNEQFF.

The chain couples TRBV6-6 to TRBJ2-7; TRBD2 is a possible D gene (6 bases). Germline V gene data show CDR1 as MNHNY and CDR2 as SVGAGI (reference sequence). CDR3 length: 16 amino acids. V lost 5 bases and J 3 bases, leaving 20 bases between the germline ends. Here the CDR3 DNA reads TGTGCCAGCAGTCAGTTCGGCGGGGCAGCGGTCTACGAGCAGTACTTC. Its protein product is CASSQFGGAAVYEQYF.

The rearrangement uses TRBV27 and TRBJ1-1, with D possibly TRBD1 on 6 matching bases. V gave up 3 bases and J gave up 4 bases, with 12 bases separating them. The CDR3 is 14 amino acids. Germline assignment: CDR1 MNHEY and CDR2 SMNVEV (reference sequence). The CDR3 reads CASSLIGGRTEAFF. In DNA form, the CDR3 reads TGTGCCAGCAGTTTGATAGGGGGTCGCACTGAAGCTTTCTTT.

This CDR3 reads CASSSSGKNTEAFF. Written as DNA, the CDR3 is TGTGCCAGCAGCTCGTCGGGAAAGAACACTGAAGCTTTCTTT. V is TRBV3-1 (or the pseudogene TRBV3-2) and J is TRBJ1-1; D is undetermined. This CDR3 has 14 amino acids. V gave up 5 bases and J gave up 1 base, with 11 bases separating them. Germline V gene lookup returns CDR1 LGHDT and CDR2 YNNKEL (reference sequence).

The chain is built from TRBV27 and TRBJ2-7; possibly TRBD2 for D (6 bases). The CDR3 covers 12 residues. Trimming pared 6 bases from V and 5 bases from J, leaving 11 bases between. The V gene's germline CDR1 is MNHEY and CDR2 SMNVEV (reference sequence). CDR3 region: CASRDYRNEQYF. CDR3 bases: TGTGCCAGCAGGGACTATCGGAACGAGCAGTACTTC.

The chain uses TRBV4-1 and TRBJ2-1, with D perhaps TRBD2 (6 bases). V lost 2 bases, J lost 0 bases, and 8 bases lay in between. Germline-derived CDR1 and CDR2 are MGHRA and YSYEKL. The CDR3 totals 15 residues. The CDR3: CASSQRLVSYNEQFF. CDR3 sequence (DNA): TGCGCCAGCAGCCAACGACTAGTCTCCTACAATGAGCAGTTCTTC.

This clone was detected ten times or more. Other DNA sequences in the sample encode the same CDR3. V and J are TRBV7-2 and TRBJ2-2, with TRBD2 matching 12 bases. The CDR3 extends over 18 amino acids. The J segment lost 5 bases and the V segment lost 1 base, leaving 8 bases of the junction unmatched. CDR1 SGHTA and CDR2 FQGNSA come from the germline V gene. CDR3 in DNA: TGTGCCAGCAGCTTAGGGGCGACTAGCGGGGGTGGGACCGGGGAGCTGTTTTTT. It encodes CASSLGATSGGGTGELFF.